The 17 T cell receptor beta chains reported below all come from one sample, sequenced in a study of identical twins. TCRdb analysed the 5' RACE reads with MiXCR anew, one entry per CDR3 protein. This table has around 250,000 distinct CDR3 sequences, over 5.5% appearing once. A further study also used this sample, focusing on T cells expressing NK-cell markers.

The material sequenced was CD8+ T cells sorted from blood. These receptors all come from a woman aged 18 to 35 in good health.

There are many counts of this clonotype. The gene calls are TRBV30 and TRBJ1-1; 8 bases line up with TRBD1. CDR3 length: 15 residues. Germline CDR1 GTSNPN, CDR2 SVGIG (reference sequence). V shed 2 bases and J 2 bases; nucleotides not matched to a gene: 7. In DNA form, the CDR3 reads TGTGCCTGGAGTCCCCGGGGACAGGCCAACACTGAAGCTTTCTTT. It translates to CAWSPRGQANTEAFF. Combining the CDR3 with reference TRBV30 and TRBJ1-1 gives the whole variable domain SQTIHQWPATLVQPVGSPLSLECTVEGTSNPNLYWYRQAAGRGLQLLFYSVGIGQISSEVPQNLSASRPQDRQFILSSKKLLLSDSGFYLCAWSPRGQANTEAFFGQGTRLTVV.

This clonotype was seen ten or more times. The chain recombines TRBV3-1 with TRBJ1-2, with unresolved D. The CDR3 has 12 amino acids. V was clipped by 3 bases and J by 5 bases, with 7 bases between them. Germline-derived CDR1 and CDR2 are LGHDT and YNNKEL (reference sequence). The CDR3 nucleotides are TGTGCCAGCAGCCAGAACGGGTATGGCTACACCTTC. It translates to CASSQNGYGYTF. Using reference TRBV3-1 and TRBJ1-2 for the parts outside the CDR3, the full variable domain is DTAVSQTPKYLVTQMGNDKSIKCEQNLGHDTMYWYKQDSKKFLKIMFSYNNKELIINETVPNRFSPKSPDKAHLNLHINSLELGDSAVYFCASSQNGYGYTFGSGTRLTVV.

This clonotype has ten or more counts. The chain is built from TRBV5-5 and TRBJ2-1; 7 positions agree with TRBD2. Germline-derived CDR1 and CDR2 are SGHKS and YYEKEE (reference sequence). V shed 0 bases, J shed 10 bases, and the junction held 13 bases outside the gene matches. This CDR3 comprises 16 residues. DNA of the CDR3: TGTGCCAGCAGCTTGGCCTTGCTAGCGGAGAGTAAGGAGCAGTTCTTC. Translating gives CASSLALLAESKEQFF.

This clonotype was detected ten times or more. This chain links TRBV7-8 with TRBJ2-3, with 9 bases aligning to TRBD2. The CDR3 has 11 amino acids. J was trimmed by 10 bases and V by 8 bases; bases with no gene match: 4. CDR1 is SGHVS and CDR2 is FQNEAQ in the germline V gene. CDR3 bases: TGTGCCAGCCTAGCGGGGTCCGCGCAGTATTTT. This codes for CASLAGSAQYF.

This chain links TRBV5-1 with TRBJ1-1; tentatively, D is TRBD1 (5 bases). Trimming cost V 4 bases and J 1 base, with 14 bases left between them. Germline V gene data show CDR1 as SGHRS and CDR2 as YFSETQ. The CDR3 sequence is 15 residues long. The DNA for the CDR3 is TGCGCCAGCAGCATCGGGACGGCAGGGAACACTGAAGCTTTCTTT. Protein product: CASSIGTAGNTEAFF.

Only a few counts were recorded for this clonotype. This chain joins TRBV27 and TRBJ1-2; 9 nucleotides match TRBD1. Germline V gives CDR1 MNHEY, CDR2 SMNVEV (reference sequence). CDR3 size: 15 residues. Losses at the gene ends were 2 bases for V and 6 bases for J; bases not matched to a gene: 7. The CDR3 coding sequence is TGTGCCAGCAGTTTAGTATGGGGACAGGGCCATGGCTACACCTTC. Protein sequence: CASSLVWGQGHGYTF.

V and J are TRBV9 and TRBJ2-7; no firm D call. V lost 0 bases, J lost 5 bases, and 6 bases lay in between. Germline V gene sequence: CDR1 SGDLS, CDR2 YYNGEE. CDR3 length: 12 amino acids. CDR3: CASSVAEHEQYF. CDR3 nucleotides: TGTGCCAGCAGCGTAGCGGAGCACGAGCAGTACTTC.

This clonotype was observed once. This chain joins TRBV11-2 and TRBJ2-2, with 7 bases lining up with TRBD2. Per germline, CDR1 SGHAT and CDR2 FQNNGV. Losses at the gene ends were 3 bases for V and 6 bases for J; bases not matched to a gene: 22. The CDR3 runs to 20 residues. The CDR3 nucleotides are TGTGCCAGCAGCTTCCCTACCGGGGTGTCCAGGACTAGACACCCCGGGGAGCTGTTTTTT. Translation: CASSFPTGVSRTRHPGELFF.

The chain has TRBV4-3 and TRBJ1-6; 7 bases agree with TRBD1. Germline V gene data show CDR1 as LGHNA and CDR2 as YSLEER. The V segment lost 0 bases and the J segment 1 base; nucleotides outside the gene matches: 6. There are 18 residues in the CDR3. CDR3 sequence reads: CASSQDVTGESYNSPLHF. The CDR3 DNA reads TGCGCCAGCAGCCAAGATGTAACAGGGGAATCCTATAATTCACCCCTCCACTTT.

The genes are TRBV11-2 and TRBJ1-2; the D gene is possibly TRBD1 (6 bases). V lost 1 base to trimming and J lost 10 bases, with 10 bases between them. The germline CDR1 and CDR2 sequences are SGHAT and FQNNGV. The CDR3 runs to 12 residues. CDR3 protein: CASSLGRGTYTF. The CDR3 DNA reads as TGTGCCAGCAGCTTAGGGAGGGGGACCTACACCTTC.

This clonotype was seen many times. The V call is TRBV20-1, the J call TRBJ1-2; 7 nucleotides match TRBD1. The J segment lost 3 bases and the V segment lost 1 base, leaving 5 bases of the junction unmatched. The germline V gene has CDR1 DFQATT and CDR2 SNEGSKA (reference sequence). CDR3 size: 14 residues. The CDR3 sequence is CSARVIDRDYGYTF. The CDR3 DNA follows: TGCAGTGCTAGAGTTATTGACAGGGACTATGGCTACACCTTC.

The chain recombines TRBV7-9 with TRBJ1-2, with 10 bases lining up with TRBD1. J lost 8 bases, V lost 5 bases, and 5 bases had no gene match. This CDR3 spans 13 amino acids. Germline-derived CDR1 and CDR2 are SEHNR and FQNEAQ (reference sequence). This CDR3 is CASSPTGGEGYTF. The DNA of the CDR3 is TGTGCCAGCAGCCCGACAGGGGGCGAGGGCTACACCTTC.

The chain joins TRBV9 to TRBJ2-1; D gene unclear. Trimming stripped 0 bases from V and 5 bases from J, with 6 bases between. Germline V lookup: CDR1 SGDLS, CDR2 YYNGEE. This CDR3 is built from 13 residues. CDR3 amino acids: CASSVEIDNEQFF. DNA for the CDR3: TGTGCCAGCAGCGTAGAAATTGACAATGAGCAGTTCTTC.

This clonotype was observed a few times. The chain recombines TRBV6-5 with TRBJ2-3, with TRBD2 matching over 8 bases. Germline V lookup: CDR1 MNHEY, CDR2 SVGAGI. J was trimmed by 6 bases and V by 4 bases; bases with no gene match: 9. This CDR3 has 15 residues. For the CDR3, the DNA is TGTGCCAGCAGTTTATCTGCGGGGGGCAGGGATACGCAGTATTTT. It codes for CASSLSAGGRDTQYF.

This clonotype appeared a few times. This chain connects TRBV5-6 to TRBJ2-1, with D unclear. V gave up 4 bases and J gave up 9 bases, with 11 bases separating them. Per the germline V gene, CDR1 is SGHDT and CDR2 is YYEEEE. The CDR3 extends over 12 amino acids. The CDR3 nucleotides are TGTGCCAGCAGCGCTTTAGAGTTTGAGCAGTTCTTC. Translation gives CASSALEFEQFF.

The rearrangement uses TRBV9 and TRBJ2-2; 10 nucleotides match TRBD2. J lost 2 bases, V lost 2 bases, and 6 bases had no gene match. In germline, CDR1 is SGDLS, CDR2 YYNGEE. CDR3 size: 17 residues. The CDR3 loop is CASSVVAGGENTGELFF. CDR3 nucleotide sequence: TGTGCCAGCAGCGTTGTAGCGGGGGGCGAAAACACCGGGGAGCTGTTTTTT.

This clonotype showed up many times. The chain uses TRBV12-3 or TRBV12-4 and TRBJ2-2; no reliable D call. This CDR3 region has 12 residues. The V gene lost 4 bases and the J gene lost 6 bases, with 6 bases spanning the gap. The CDR3 protein is CASSWLSGELFF. The CDR3 DNA reads TGTGCCAGCAGTTGGTTGTCCGGGGAGCTGTTTTTT.